This is a list of T cell receptor beta chains from one sample in a study of cytomegalovirus exposure and HLA in healthy donors. The method was immunoSEQ multiplex PCR; TCRdb's version includes in-frame clones alone and lacks a portion of them. The sample records approximately 130,000 clones, around 75% being singletons. The specimen was PBMCs. The source of these receptors is a man aged 30 to 39 in good health and CMV-seronegative. Both conserved end residues are part of each CDR3. D genes are given only for firm matches. Rows may omit the clone size; those that give it use once, few, many or a size class.

>.|TRBJ1-3|TRBV7-9|.
CASSSLVENTIYF
TGTGCCAGCAGCTCCTTGGTTGAGAACACCATATATTTT
>.|TRBJ2-1|TRBV28|TRBD2
CASSSQPSGGNEQFF
TGTGCCAGCAGTTCTCAACCCAGCGGGGGCAATGAGCAGTTCTTC
>.|TRBJ2-3|TRBV7-6|.
CASSLEYGSGTDTQYF
TGTGCCAGCAGCTTGGAGTACGGGAGTGGCACAGATACGCAGTATTTT
>.|TRBJ2-2|TRBV28|TRBD2
CASSPYGLAGGPRELFF
TGTGCCAGCAGTCCATACGGACTAGCGGGAGGGCCTAGGGAGCTGTTTTTT
>.|TRBJ1-2|TRBV5-6|.
CASSLEGRVTAF
TGTGCCAGCAGCTTGGAGGGCAGGGTCACCGCCTTC
>.|TRBJ2-7|TRBV19|.
CASSTAAIANYEQYF
TGTGCCAGTAGTACCGCGGCGATAGCCAACTACGAGCAGTACTTC
>.|TRBJ1-3|TRBV2|.
CASRSAQGSGNTIYF
TGTGCCAGCAGATCGGCCCAGGGGTCTGGAAACACCATATATTTT
>.|TRBJ1-5|TRBV7-2|.
CASSLLGRGSNQPQHF
TGTGCCAGCAGCTTATTGGGCAGGGGAAGCAATCAGCCCCAGCATTTT
>.|TRBJ2-2|TRBV5-4|.
CASSGGTSLNTGELFF
TGTGCCAGCAGCGGGGGAACTAGCTTAAACACCGGGGAGCTGTTTTTT
>few|TRBJ1-1|TRBV5-1|TRBD1
CASSLGPVGQGSTEAFF
TGCGCCAGCAGCTTGGGCCCTGTTGGACAGGGATCCACTGAAGCTTTCTTT
>.|TRBJ2-1|TRBV6-1|TRBD1
CASSDPGQGYNEQFF
TGTGCCAGCAGCGACCCGGGACAGGGTTACAATGAGCAGTTCTTC
>once|TRBJ1-1|TRBV11-1|.
CASSFHHTDGISTEAFF
TGTGCCAGCAGCTTTCATCATACAGACGGAATTTCCACTGAAGCTTTCTTT
>once|TRBJ1-5|TRBV27|.
CASSLSLPGLSNQPQHF
TGTGCCAGCAGTTTATCGCTACCGGGACTTAGCAATCAGCCCCAGCATTTT
>.|TRBJ1-6|TRBV11-2|.
CASSHSPSPLHF
TGTGCCAGCAGCCACTCCCCTTCACCCCTCCACTTT
>few|TRBJ1-5|TRBV27|TRBD1
CASSTQNPNETGLGNQPQHF
TGTGCCAGCAGCACGCAAAACCCCAATGAGACAGGGCTGGGCAATCAGCCCCAGCATTTT
>few|TRBJ1-4|TRBV5-1|.
CASSLFAGQKNEKLFF
TGCGCCAGCAGCTTGTTCGCGGGGCAAAAGAATGAAAAACTGTTTTTT
>.|TRBJ1-2|TRBV28|.
CASSLGWGDINYGYTF
TGTGCCAGCAGTTTGGGGTGGGGGGATATTAACTATGGCTACACCTTC
>once|TRBJ2-6|TRBV19|.
CASSTGSGANVLTF
TGTGCCAGTAGTACGGGTTCTGGGGCCAACGTCCTGACTTTC
>.|TRBJ2-3|TRBV4-2|TRBD1
CASSQLRTGGTDTQYF
TGTGCCAGCAGCCAATTACGTACAGGGGGCACAGATACGCAGTATTTT
>.|TRBJ2-7|TRBV5-4|TRBD1
CASSSGTGGSYEQYF
TGTGCCAGCAGCTCGGGAACAGGGGGCTCCTACGAGCAGTACTTC
>.|TRBJ2-5|TRBV14|.
CASKVTGPQETQYF
TGTGCCAGCAAAGTTACAGGCCCGCAAGAGACCCAGTACTTC
>.|TRBJ2-3|TRBV6-1|TRBD2
CASSDLAGSTDTQYF
TGTGCCAGCAGTGACTTAGCGGGGAGCACAGATACGCAGTATTTT
>.|TRBJ2-3|TRBV7-2|TRBD2
CASSFRLADTDTQYF
TGTGCCAGCAGCTTCCGACTAGCGGATACAGATACGCAGTATTTT
>.|TRBJ1-2|TRBV5-1|TRBD1
CASSPVPPGGNGYTF
TGCGCCAGCAGCCCCGTACCGCCAGGGGGGAATGGCTACACCTTC
>few|TRBJ2-2|TRBV7-3|.
CASSLTDSRFSAGELFF
TGTGCCAGCAGCTTAACAGATTCCCGCTTTAGCGCCGGGGAGCTGTTTTTT
>.|TRBJ1-5|TRBV7-2|TRBD1
CASTSRGNQPQHF
TGTGCCAGCACCTCCAGGGGGAATCAGCCCCAGCATTTT
>.|TRBJ1-6|TRBV29-1|.
CSARGGENSPLHF
TGCAGCGCCCGAGGCGGGGAAAATTCACCCCTCCACTTT
>.|TRBJ2-3|TRBV7-9|.
CASSNQGISTDTQYF
TGTGCCAGCAGTAACCAGGGGATTAGCACAGATACGCAGTATTTT
>.|TRBJ1-6|TRBV4-2|.
CASSQDGGWAEYPPLHF
TGTGCCAGCAGCCAAGATGGAGGGTGGGCAGAGTACCCACCCCTCCACTTT
>.|TRBJ2-1|TRBV4-1|.
CASSHPRSESSYNEQFF
TGCGCCAGCAGCCACCCCCGTAGCGAGAGCTCCTACAATGAGCAGTTCTTC
>.|TRBJ1-1|TRBV11-1|.
CASSGTGTANTEAFF
TGTGCCAGCAGCGGTACAGGGACGGCGAACACTGAAGCTTTCTTT
>few|TRBJ1-4|TRBV29-1|.
CSVEGQDEKLFF
TGCAGCGTTGAAGGACAGGATGAAAAACTGTTTTTT
>.|TRBJ2-3|TRBV4-1|.
CASSSVGTDTQYF
TGCGCCAGCAGCTCGGTAGGCACAGATACGCAGTATTTT
>.|TRBJ2-1|TRBV28|TRBD2
CASSEHPGTRNEQFF
TGTGCCAGCAGCGAACACCCCGGGACTAGAAATGAGCAGTTCTTC
>.|TRBJ2-2|TRBV2|TRBD2
CASTSGGLNTGELFF
TGTGCCAGCACGTCGGGGGGACTAAACACCGGGGAGCTGTTTTTT
>.|TRBJ1-1|TRBV7-2|.
CASSVRQSTSNTEAFF
TGTGCCAGCAGCGTCCGACAGAGCACTTCGAACACTGAAGCTTTCTTT
>.|TRBJ1-1|TRBV6-5|.
CASSSVSTEAFF
TGTGCCAGCAGTTCAGTTTCAACTGAAGCTTTCTTT
>.|TRBJ2-2|TRBV2|.
CASSGSRGTGELFF
TGTGCCAGCAGTGGGTCTAGGGGCACCGGGGAGCTGTTTTTT
>few|TRBJ1-1|TRBV6-5|.
CASTSNTEAFF
TGTGCCAGCACATCGAACACTGAAGCTTTCTTT
>once|TRBJ2-7|TRBV21-1|.
CASSKGSGTGWVAEQYF
TGTGCCAGCAGCAAAGGATCCGGGACAGGGTGGGTGGCCGAGCAGTACTTC
>.|TRBJ2-2|TRBV5-1|TRBD2
CASSPGAGGPFSGELFF
TGCGCCAGCAGCCCCGGTGCGGGGGGGCCTTTTAGCGGGGAGCTGTTTTTT
>.|TRBJ2-5|TRBV7-2|.
CASSWGGVRQETQYF
TGTGCCAGCAGCTGGGGGGGCGTCAGACAAGAGACCCAGTACTTC
>.|TRBJ2-3|TRBV11-3|.
CASSLGYRDTDTQYF
TGTGCCAGCAGCTTAGGGTACAGGGACACAGATACGCAGTATTTT
>.|TRBJ2-5|TRBV27|.
CASSFTVQGETQYF
TGTGCCAGCAGTTTTACGGTCCAGGGAGAGACCCAGTACTTC
>.|TRBJ2-2|TRBV7-2|TRBD1
CASSLVTGSTGELFF
TGTGCCAGCAGCTTAGTGACAGGGAGCACCGGGGAGCTGTTTTTT
>few|TRBJ1-2|TRBV6-4|.
CASSQTSSGGPPRGYTF
TGTGCCAGCTCACAAACATCCTCGGGGGGCCCCCCCCGTGGCTACACCTTC
>few|TRBJ1-1|TRBV7-3|TRBD1
CASSPTGPSEAFF
TGTGCCAGCAGTCCGACAGGGCCCTCTGAAGCTTTCTTT
>.|TRBJ2-5|TRBV7-2|TRBD1
CASSWETGRVGETQYF
TGTGCCAGCAGCTGGGAGACAGGGCGGGTGGGAGAGACCCAGTACTTC
>once|TRBJ1-1|TRBV18|.
CASSPNSLLSTEAFF
TGTGCCAGCTCACCAAATTCGCTACTGTCCACTGAAGCTTTCTTT
>.|TRBJ2-1|TRBV7-9|TRBD1
CASSLVRGGPYNEQFF
TGTGCCAGCAGCTTAGTGAGAGGGGGCCCCTACAATGAGCAGTTCTTC
>.|TRBJ2-7|TRBV30|.
CAWSPQSLEQYF
TGTGCCTGGAGTCCCCAGTCCCTCGAGCAGTACTTC
>.|TRBJ2-5|TRBV9|TRBD1
CASSLQGTMGETQYF
TGTGCCAGCAGCCTACAGGGGACGATGGGGGAGACCCAGTACTTC
>.|TRBJ1-3|TRBV4-3|.
CASSQDPDRAGSGNTIYF
TGCGCCAGCAGCCAAGACCCGGACCGGGCGGGTTCTGGAAACACCATATATTTT
>.|TRBJ2-5|TRBV6-1|TRBD2
CASSEESSGRALSGTQYF
TGTGCCAGCAGTGAAGAGTCCAGCGGGAGGGCCTTGTCGGGGACCCAGTACTTC
>.|TRBJ2-3|TRBV29-1|.
CSVGNRVTGDTQYF
TGCAGCGTTGGGAACAGGGTTACTGGGGATACGCAGTATTTT
>.|TRBJ1-5|TRBV5-6|.
CASSLLTGGVDQPQHF
TGTGCCAGCAGCCTGTTAACGGGCGGGGTGGATCAGCCCCAGCATTTT
>once|TRBJ1-1|TRBV19|.
CASTSRGRNTEAFF
TGTGCCAGTACCTCCCGAGGTAGGAACACTGAAGCTTTCTTT
>.|TRBJ1-2|TRBV7-6|.
CASSLDSYGYTF
TGTGCCAGCAGCTTAGACTCCTATGGCTACACCTTC
>.|TRBJ1-5|TRBV27|TRBD1
CASIPGQGTDSNQPQHF
TGTGCCAGCATACCGGGACAGGGGACGGATAGCAATCAGCCCCAGCATTTT